These 31 T cell receptor beta chains were all obtained from the same sample, sequenced in a study of T-cell reconstitution after alpha-beta-depleted transplantation in children. During its preparation, the TCRbeta library received unique molecular identifiers. TCRdb re-analysed the PCR reads in MiXCR, keeping a single row per CDR3 protein. The sample records hundreds of thousands of distinct CDR3 sequences, roughly a tenth being singletons. The material was PBMCs, obtained before TCRalphabeta/CD19-depleted stem cell transplant. All receptors derive from a child younger than two with acute myeloid leukemia, due to receive a stem cell transplant.

This clonotype was recorded many times. This sequence joins TRBV12-3 or TRBV12-4 and TRBJ2-2; D uncertain. Trimming removed 6 bases from V and 2 bases from J, with 7 bases in between. The CDR3 sequence is 13 residues long. CDR3 protein: CASRPQNTGELFF. CDR3 in DNA: TGTGCCAGCAGACCTCAAAACACCGGGGAGCTGTTTTTT.

This clonotype was counted ten times or more. J is TRBJ2-2 and V is TRBV9; D is unresolved. V lost 5 bases to trimming and J lost 2 bases, with 16 bases between them. Germline V CDR1 and CDR2: SGDLS, YYNGEE. The CDR3 is made up of 16 amino acids. CDR3 nucleotides: TGTGCCAGCAGTTCTCGAAGCCGGGCCAACACCGGGGAGCTGTTTTTT. It translates to CASSSRSRANTGELFF.

This clonotype was counted many times. J is TRBJ2-1 and V is TRBV20-1, with D tentatively TRBD2 (6 bases). CDR3 length: 14 amino acids. Trimming removed 4 bases at V and 12 bases at J, with 22 bases between. Per the germline V gene, CDR1 is DFQATT and CDR2 is SNEGSKA (reference sequence). The CDR3 loop reads CSAIADPSSSRQFF. The DNA of the CDR3 is TGCAGTGCTATAGCGGACCCGAGTTCCTCGAGGCAGTTCTTC.

This clonotype was found many times. V and J are TRBV4-1 and TRBJ2-1; 7 nucleotides line up with TRBD1. Germline CDR1 reads MGHRA; CDR2 reads YSYEKL. V gave up 3 bases and J gave up 7 bases; unmatched junction bases: 3. The CDR3 extends over 13 amino acids. CDR3 nucleotide sequence: TGCGCCAGCAGCCATCTACAGGGGAATGAGCAGTTCTTC. This translates into CASSHLQGNEQFF.

Ten or more counts support this clonotype. The chain joins TRBV5-1 to TRBJ2-7; no clear D. This CDR3 spans 14 amino acids. From germline, CDR1 is SGHRS and CDR2 YFSETQ. V lost 5 bases, J lost 4 bases, and 16 bases lay in between. CDR3 sequence reads: CASSNGLITYEQYF. CDR3 nucleotide sequence: TGCGCCAGCAGTAACGGCCTAATAACGTACGAGCAGTACTTC. The whole variable domain, filled in from reference TRBV5-1 and TRBJ2-7, reads KAGVTQTPRYLIKTRGQQVTLSCSPISGHRSVSWYQQTPGQGLQFLFEYFSETQRNKGNFPGRFSGRQFSNSRSEMNVSTLELGDSALYLCASSNGLITYEQYFGPGTRLTVT.

This clonotype was observed many times. The chain combines TRBV12-3 or TRBV12-4 with TRBJ2-3; D remains unclear. This CDR3 contains 14 residues. Between the trimmed V and J ends, which lost 3 bases and 4 bases, there was a span of 11 bases. CDR3 DNA sequence: TGTGCCAGCAGTTTTCTGGGTAACTCAGATACGCAGTATTTT. Translating gives CASSFLGNSDTQYF.

The sample holds many counts of this clonotype. The genes are TRBV20-1 and TRBJ2-5, with 9 bases matching TRBD1. Germline V lookup: CDR1 DFQATT, CDR2 SNEGSKA (reference sequence). V lost 5 bases to trimming and J lost 2 bases; unmatched junction nucleotides: 3. The CDR3 extends over 13 amino acids. The CDR3: CSALTGGQETQYF. For the CDR3, the DNA is TGCAGTGCTTTGACAGGGGGACAAGAGACCCAGTACTTC.

This clonotype has at least ten counts. The rearrangement links TRBV2 to TRBJ2-1; D is unclear. This CDR3 spans 15 amino acids. Germline loops: CDR1 SNHLY, CDR2 FYNNEI. V lost 1 base and J lost 0, with 7 bases in between. This CDR3 is CASSEDWSSYNEQFF. CDR3 sequence (DNA): TGTGCCAGCAGTGAAGATTGGAGCTCCTACAATGAGCAGTTCTTC.

The sample holds many counts of this clonotype. This sequence joins TRBV3-1 and TRBJ1-5; D is undetermined. CDR3 length equals 12 residues. Per the germline V gene, CDR1 is LGHDT and CDR2 is YNNKEL (reference sequence). V lost 4 bases to trimming and J lost 7 bases, with 8 bases between them. CDR3 residues: CASSRIGQPQHF. CDR3 DNA: TGTGCCAGCAGCCGGATCGGGCAGCCCCAGCATTTT. Together with reference TRBV3-1 and TRBJ1-5, the CDR3 gives the full variable domain: DTAVSQTPKYLVTQMGNDKSIKCEQNLGHDTMYWYKQDSKKFLKIMFSYNNKELIINETVPNRFSPKSPDKAHLNLHINSLELGDSAVYFCASSRIGQPQHFGDGTRLSIL.

This clonotype was seen ten or more times. V gene TRBV11-3 combines with J gene TRBJ1-1; no reliable D call. Germline V lookup: CDR1 SGHNT, CDR2 YENEEA. This CDR3 has 13 residues. Trimming pared 1 base from V and 2 bases from J, leaving 5 bases between. The CDR3 DNA is TGTGCCAGCAGCTTAGCCGACAACACTGAAGCTTTCTTT. The encoded protein is CASSLADNTEAFF.

This clonotype was observed many times. The chain employs TRBV12-3 or TRBV12-4 and TRBJ2-7, with D possibly being TRBD1 (6 bases). V was trimmed by 3 bases and J by 5 bases, leaving 11 bases between them. This CDR3 has 13 residues. The CDR3 bases are TGTGCCAGCAGTTTCCAGGGGTGGGACGAGCAGTACTTC. The encoded protein is CASSFQGWDEQYF.

The table lists this clonotype with a few counts. This chain joins TRBV10-2 and TRBJ2-1; either TRBD1 or TRBD2 may supply D (5 bases each). This CDR3 comprises 16 residues. Trimming removed 0 bases at V and 8 bases at J, with 17 bases between. Germline V CDR1 and CDR2: WSHSY, SAAADI. As DNA, the CDR3 is TGCGCCAGCAGTGAGTCGACGGGGCCCAGGGTGGATGAGCAGTTCTTC. Protein sequence: CASSESTGPRVDEQFF.

This clonotype was observed many times. The chain has TRBV6-5 and TRBJ1-2; D may be TRBD1 (5 bases). V lost 6 bases, J lost 6 bases, and 23 bases lay in between. The CDR3 spans 16 residues. Germline V gives CDR1 MNHEY, CDR2 SVGAGI. CDR3 protein: CASRKRGLTYEDGYTF. Here the CDR3 DNA reads TGTGCCAGCAGAAAAAGGGGCCTTACCTATGAGGATGGCTACACCTTC.

This clonotype was detected many times. The chain joins TRBV14 to TRBJ2-1, with a weak D call TRBD2 (6 bases). V was pared by 6 bases and J by 1 base, with 19 bases between. Germline CDR1 and CDR2: SGHDN and FVKESK. The CDR3 consists of 17 residues. The CDR3 nucleotides read TGTGCCAGCAGTCCCGTGGTAGCGGCCTTTTCCTACAATGAGCAGTTCTTC. Its protein is CASSPVVAAFSYNEQFF. Filled out from reference TRBV14 and TRBJ2-1, the complete variable domain reads EAGVTQFPSHSVIEKGQTVTLRCDPISGHDNLYWYRRVMGKEIKFLLHFVKESKQDESGMPNNRFLAERTGGTYSTLKVQPAELEDSGVYFCASSPVVAAFSYNEQFFGPGTRLTVL.

The sample holds many counts of this clonotype. In DNA form, the CDR3 reads TGTGCCAGCAGCTTAGGGCCAGCAGGGGGGGTTGAGCAGTTCTTC. Translating it yields CASSLGPAGGVEQFF. The rearrangement uses TRBV11-2 and TRBJ2-1; D tentatively reads TRBD1 or TRBD2 (7 bases each). Per the germline V gene, CDR1 is SGHAT and CDR2 is FQNNGV. CDR3 length: 15 amino acids. V gave up 1 base and J gave up 9 bases, with 16 bases separating them.

This clonotype showed up many times. The V gene is TRBV5-1, the J gene TRBJ1-5, with unresolved D. Trimming shortened V by 4 bases and J by 6 bases, and 17 bases separated the two germline ends. There are 15 residues in the CDR3. From germline, CDR1 is SGHRS and CDR2 YFSETQ. The CDR3, as DNA: TGCGCCAGCAGCCTTGAGCCCAAAGGAGGTCAGCCCCAGCATTTT. Its protein product is CASSLEPKGGQPQHF.

This clonotype was recorded at least ten times. V usage is TRBV18 and J usage is TRBJ2-1, with D perhaps matching TRBD2 (5 bases). Between the trimmed V and J ends, which lost 3 bases and 4 bases, there was a span of 10 bases. Germline V lookup: CDR1 KGHSH, CDR2 LQKENI. This CDR3 has 14 amino acids. CDR3 in amino acids: CASSPRSGYNEQFF. The CDR3, as DNA: TGTGCCAGCTCACCTCGGAGCGGTTACAATGAGCAGTTCTTC. Full variable domain (outside the CDR3, taken from reference TRBV18 and TRBJ2-1): NAGVMQNPRHLVRRRGQEARLRCSPMKGHSHVYWYRQLPEEGLKFMVYLQKENIIDESGMPKERFSAEFPKEGPSILRIQQVVRGDSAAYFCASSPRSGYNEQFFGPGTRLTVL.

This clonotype was seen repeatedly, ten times or more. V and J are TRBV20-1 and TRBJ1-1; D may be TRBD1 (6 bases). CDR1 and CDR2 (germline): DFQATT, SNEGSKA (reference sequence). This CDR3 is built from 10 residues. The V end was cut by 5 bases, the J end by 11 bases, with 12 bases between. The CDR3 here is CSAPDSTAFF. CDR3 coding DNA: TGCAGTGCTCCGGACAGCACGGCTTTCTTT.

A few counts support this clonotype. This chain connects TRBV5-4 to TRBJ1-1, with a weak D call TRBD1 (5 bases). Germline V lookup: CDR1 SGHNT, CDR2 YYREEE (reference sequence). V lost 6 bases, J lost 4 bases, and 25 bases lay in between. This CDR3 spans 17 amino acids. The CDR3 region has the DNA TGTGCCAGCACCCCAGACAGAGTCCTCTCCGGAGGCACTGAAGCTTTCTTT. Translated, it gives CASTPDRVLSGGTEAFF.

V and J are TRBV11-2 and TRBJ1-4; no clear D gene. The V gene's germline CDR1 is SGHAT and CDR2 FQNNGV. The CDR3 has 14 amino acids. V was shortened by 0 bases and J by 7 bases, with 9 bases between the two germline ends. CDR3 sequence: CASSLDLAREKLFF. The DNA for the CDR3 is TGTGCCAGCAGCTTAGATCTGGCGCGTGAAAAACTGTTTTTT.

This clonotype was picked up a small number of times. The chain has TRBV14 and TRBJ1-2, with unresolved D. Trimming shortened V by 4 bases and J by 4 bases, and 19 bases separated the two germline ends. Germline V CDR1 and CDR2: SGHDN, FVKESK. The CDR3 extends over 16 amino acids. The DNA of the CDR3 is TGTGCCAGCAGCCCACAACGTGCACAAGGGAGCTATGGCTACACCTTC. The encoded protein is CASSPQRAQGSYGYTF.

There are many counts of this clonotype. This rearrangement joins TRBV30 to TRBJ1-2; D gene uncertain. This CDR3 spans 14 amino acids. Trimming took off 4 bases at V and 3 bases at J, with 15 bases between the two ends. Germline V lookup: CDR1 GTSNPN, CDR2 SVGIG (reference sequence). CDR3 residues: CAWMREGGYYGYTF. The DNA for the CDR3 is TGTGCCTGGATGCGCGAGGGAGGCTACTATGGCTACACCTTC.

There are many counts of this clonotype. The rearrangement joins TRBV7-2 to TRBJ2-7; 10 bases match TRBD2. This CDR3 comprises 15 residues. Germline V lookup: CDR1 SGHTA, CDR2 FQGNSA. The V segment lost 2 bases and the J segment 4 bases; nucleotides outside the gene matches: 5. The CDR3 protein is CASSLRASGGYEQYF. The CDR3 DNA follows: TGTGCCAGCAGCTTAAGGGCTAGCGGGGGATACGAGCAGTACTTC. Filled out from reference TRBV7-2 and TRBJ2-7, the complete variable domain reads GAGVSQSPSNKVTEKGKDVELRCDPISGHTALYWYRQSLGQGLEFLIYFQGNSAPDKSGLPSDRFSAERTGGSVSTLTIQRTQQEDSAVYLCASSLRASGGYEQYFGPGTRLTVT.

This clonotype was seen only a few times. The gene calls are TRBV27 and TRBJ1-2; 8 nucleotides line up with TRBD1. Germline trimming cut 3 bases from V and 8 bases from J; bases unmatched to any gene: 5. Germline V gene sequence: CDR1 MNHEY, CDR2 SMNVEV (reference sequence). The CDR3 runs 13 residues. The CDR3 region is CASSFDRGGGYTF. CDR3 bases: TGTGCCAGCAGTTTCGACAGGGGAGGCGGCTACACCTTC.

This clonotype showed up many times. This chain links TRBV7-2 with TRBJ2-7; D might be TRBD1 or TRBD2, each matching 6 bases. Germline V gene lookup returns CDR1 SGHTA and CDR2 FQGNSA. V lost 4 bases, J lost 7 bases, and 17 bases lay in between. This CDR3 is 14 amino acids long. Here the CDR3 DNA reads TGTGCCAGCAGCTCACTAGCCATAGGGGGAGAGCAGTACTTC. This codes for CASSSLAIGGEQYF.

This clonotype occurred many times. This rearrangement joins TRBV2 to TRBJ1-1, with D possibly matching TRBD1 (5 bases). The V and J ends lost 7 bases and 7 bases respectively, with 13 bases between them. Germline V CDR1 and CDR2: SNHLY, FYNNEI. This CDR3 has 12 amino acids. The CDR3 sequence is CASKQGKGEAFF. DNA of the CDR3: TGTGCCAGCAAGCAGGGTAAGGGTGAAGCTTTCTTT.

This clonotype was seen only a few times. The DNA of the CDR3 is TGCGCCAGCAGCTTGGCCTTGGTGGGGCGGGAATGGGGTTACAATGAGCAGTTCTTC. Protein sequence: CASSLALVGREWGYNEQFF. This rearrangement joins TRBV5-1 to TRBJ2-1; perhaps TRBD2 as D (6 bases). Trimming took 0 bases from V and 4 from J, leaving 23 bases between them. This CDR3 is built from 19 residues. Germline assignment: CDR1 SGHRS and CDR2 YFSETQ.

This chain connects TRBV5-1 to TRBJ2-7, with 7 bases that match TRBD2. The CDR3 is 15 amino acids. Germline V lookup: CDR1 SGHRS, CDR2 YFSETQ. V gave up 1 base and J gave up 6 bases; unmatched junction bases: 10. For the CDR3, the DNA is TGCGCCAGCAGCTTGTTGGGGGAGGGAGTCTCCGAGCAGTACTTC. The encoded protein is CASSLLGEGVSEQYF. The full variable domain, rest sourced from reference TRBV5-1 and TRBJ2-7, is KAGVTQTPRYLIKTRGQQVTLSCSPISGHRSVSWYQQTPGQGLQFLFEYFSETQRNKGNFPGRFSGRQFSNSRSEMNVSTLELGDSALYLCASSLLGEGVSEQYFGPGTRLTVT.

CDR3 protein: CASSSAMGPDTQYF. The CDR3 DNA follows: TGTGCCAGCAGCTCGGCTATGGGGCCAGATACGCAGTATTTT. This chain uses TRBV7-3 with TRBJ2-3; tentative D call: TRBD1 (5 bases). Germline V gives CDR1 SGHTA, CDR2 FQGTGA. This CDR3 comprises 14 residues. V was shortened by 4 bases and J by 4 bases, with 12 bases between the two germline ends.

This clonotype was seen many times. The CDR3 sequence: CASSRGQVYGYTF. The CDR3 DNA is TGTGCCAGCAGCCGTGGACAGGTCTATGGCTACACCTTC. The gene calls are TRBV27 and TRBJ1-2, with 7 bases identical to TRBD1. Germline-derived CDR1 and CDR2 are MNHEY and SMNVEV (reference sequence). The CDR3 sequence is 13 residues long. With V trimmed by 6 bases and J by 4 bases, 5 bases remained unmatched.

V gene TRBV19 combines with J gene TRBJ2-7; TRBD2 might be the D (5 bases). V was clipped by 1 base and J by 0 bases, with 13 bases between them. The germline V gene encodes CDR1 LNHDA and CDR2 SQIVND (reference sequence). This CDR3 region has 16 residues. In DNA, the CDR3 is TGTGCCAGTAGTATAGGGGGTCGGAGGAGCTCCTACGAGCAGTACTTC. Protein product: CASSIGGRRSSYEQYF. Based on the CDR3 plus reference TRBV19 and TRBJ2-7, the full variable domain is DGGITQSPKYLFRKEGQNVTLSCEQNLNHDAMYWYRQDPGQGLRLIYYSQIVNDFQKGDIAEGYSVSREKKESFPLTVTSAQKNPTAFYLCASSIGGRRSSYEQYFGPGTRLTVT.